This TCR beta chain was found in a study of blood T cell repertoires in COVID-19. On the study more broadly: COVID-19 samples collected from the United States, Italy and Spain covered acute and convalescent phases. Sample material is recorded as cDNA or gDNA derived from T cells, B-cell-depleted T cells, or PBMCs.

Trimming left V 0 bases short and J 1 base short, with 10 bases between. CDR1 SGHRS and CDR2 YFSETQ come from the germline V gene. There are 15 residues in the CDR3. This clone has a single count. In the authors' methods: Amplifying reference gene primers gave estimates of nucleated cell counts. Assay: immunoSEQ multiplex PCR; the TCRdb copy retains only in-frame clones and omits some. The V and J calls and the clone size are those of that table, but D and trimming were determined from the DNA. The data contain around 120,000 clones, roughly 80% of them singletons. The clonotype originates from a man between 65 and 85 years old with active or convalescent COVID-19. The rearrangement joins TRBV5-1 to TRBJ1-2; possibly TRBD1 for D (5 bases). Sequences were obtained from peripheral blood. CDR3 residues: CASSLAGQVNYGYTF. The CDR3 DNA sequence: TGCGCCAGCAGCTTGGCAGGGCAAGTTAACTATGGCTACACCTTC.